This T cell receptor beta chain was observed in a study of blood T cells in healthy people across ages. General observations from the study: TCR beta diversity per million T cells fell roughly linearly with age.

Donors were healthy Caucasian individuals from Russia aged about 6 to 90. Staff drew 9 to 10 milliliters of peripheral blood from each donor. Primed by a sample-barcoded 5' primer and a J-beta primer mix, a second PCR proceeded for about 6 to 11 cycles. A 12-random-nucleotide template-switch adaptor tagged each cDNA molecule. TCRdb analysed the 5' RACE reads with MiXCR anew, one entry per CDR3 protein. The table has hundreds of thousands of distinct CDR3 sequences, around two fifths seen once. This clonotype came up a few times. Its antigen is unidentified. Trimming removed 3 bases from V and 6 bases from J, with 26 bases in between. This CDR3 is built from 18 residues.

The J gene is TRBJ1-2, the V gene TRBV12-3 or TRBV12-4, with D maybe TRBD1 (5 bases). The sample taken for sequencing was blood. The TCR sequence derives from a man in his fifties or sixties in good health. The CDR3 protein is CASSFGQGRLSLMDGYTF. The DNA for the CDR3 is TGTGCCAGCAGTTTTGGGCAGGGCCGCCTTTCTTTGATGGATGGCTACACCTTC.